Shown below are 22 T cell receptor beta chains from a single sample sequenced in a study of vaccination and CD4 T cells after COVID-19. An Oncomine TCR Beta short-read assay was used to sequence the DNA from cultured CD4+ T cells. MiXCR, run by TCRdb on the PCR reads, gives a single entry per CDR3 protein. The data hold over 15,000 distinct CDR3 sequences, with about 57% observed a single time. These TCRs' antigens remain unknown. As for treatment: roughly ten-day PBMC culture with coronavirus spike peptide pools or control peptides (ViraFEST assay). Sequenced sample: CD4+ T cells from blood, cultured in vitro. These receptors originate from a human donor who had recovered from COVID-19.

This clonotype was seen a few times. The V call is TRBV30, the J call TRBJ1-2, with 8 bases lining up with TRBD1. The germline CDR1 and CDR2 sequences are GTSNPN and SVGIG (reference sequence). The CDR3 runs 12 residues. Trimming removed 0 bases from V and 12 bases from J; junction bases left unmatched: 6. In DNA, the CDR3 is TGTGCCTGGAGTGTACAGGCAGGGGGCGACACCTTC. This sequence encodes CAWSVQAGGDTF.

This chain links TRBV20-1 with TRBJ2-5; D may be TRBD1 (6 bases). Trimming took 2 bases from V and 4 from J, leaving 14 bases between them. Germline CDR1 DFQATT, CDR2 SNEGSKA (reference sequence). The length of the CDR3 is 14 residues. CDR3 coding DNA: TGCAGTGCTAGACCAGGGGTTGGGGGAGAGACCCAGTACTTC. Protein product: CSARPGVGGETQYF.

The CDR3 bases are TGTGCCAGCAGTGAAGAGGTAGCGGCCGCCTACGAGCAGTACTTC. Amino acid sequence: CASSEEVAAAYEQYF. The chain recombines TRBV2 with TRBJ2-7; TRBD2 might be the D (6 bases). This CDR3 region has 15 residues. Germline assignment: CDR1 SNHLY and CDR2 FYNNEI. Trimming shortened V by 1 base and J by 2 bases, and 12 bases separated the two germline ends.

V gene TRBV27 combines with J gene TRBJ1-2; a weak D match, TRBD1 (5 bases). CDR1 is MNHEY and CDR2 is SMNVEV in the germline V gene (reference sequence). The V end was cut by 4 bases, the J end by 2 bases, with 8 bases between. The CDR3 covers 13 residues. The CDR3 nucleotides are TGTGCCAGCAGTTCGACAGTCAACTATGGCTACACCTTC. It is translated as CASSSTVNYGYTF.

The chain is built from TRBV6-1 and TRBJ1-3, with TRBD1 matching over 9 bases. This CDR3 contains 15 residues. Trimming removed 6 bases from V and 4 bases from J; junction bases left unmatched: 7. Germline V gene sequence: CDR1 MNHNS, CDR2 SASEGT. CDR3 sequence: CASRPDRGAGNTIYF. As DNA, the CDR3 is TGTGCCAGCAGGCCTGACAGGGGGGCCGGAAACACCATATATTTT.

In this sample, this clonotype turned up a few times. V is TRBV20-1 and J is TRBJ2-3; D is possibly TRBD1 or TRBD2 (5 bases each). The CDR3 sequence is 16 residues long. Germline values: CDR1 DFQATT, CDR2 SNEGSKA (reference sequence). V gave up 3 bases and J gave up 1 base, with 17 bases separating them. This CDR3 is CSASGYWDVGTDTQYF. The CDR3 region has the DNA TGCAGTGCTAGTGGGTACTGGGACGTCGGCACAGATACGCAGTATTTT.

A remark on this clonotype: Germline and junction disagree at one end, which may indicate a read error. The V gene is TRBV6-1, the J gene TRBJ1-5; D perhaps matches TRBD1 (5 bases). Looked up from germline, CDR1 is MNHNS and CDR2 is SASEGT. This CDR3 is built from 13 residues. The CDR3 region is CASNEWGGQPQHF. The CDR3 region has the DNA TGTGCCAGCAATGAATGGGGGGGTCAGCCCCAGCATTTT.

V is TRBV27 and J is TRBJ2-1, with 9 bases identical to TRBD2. Germline CDR1 reads MNHEY; CDR2 reads SMNVEV (reference sequence). This CDR3 is built from 16 residues. Germline trimming cut 4 bases from V and 7 bases from J; bases unmatched to any gene: 11. Here the CDR3 reads CASSSLTSGLWNEQFF. DNA of the CDR3: TGTGCCAGCAGTTCCCTAACTAGCGGGCTATGGAATGAGCAGTTCTTC.

The chain is built from TRBV30 and TRBJ1-2; D is unresolved. V gave up 5 bases and J gave up 4 bases, with 17 bases separating them. Per the germline V gene, CDR1 is GTSNPN and CDR2 is SVGIG (reference sequence). This CDR3 has 14 residues. CDR3 amino acids: CAWREDVAVYGYTF. The CDR3 DNA is TGTGCCTGGCGTGAGGATGTAGCGGTCTATGGCTACACCTTC. Complete variable domain (other parts from reference TRBV30 and TRBJ1-2): SQTIHQWPATLVQPVGSPLSLECTVEGTSNPNLYWYRQAAGRGLQLLFYSVGIGQISSEVPQNLSASRPQDRQFILSSKKLLLSDSGFYLCAWREDVAVYGYTFGSGTRLTVV.

This clonotype was seen a handful of times. This sequence joins TRBV2 and TRBJ1-2, with unresolved D. Trimming removed 1 base at V and 4 bases at J, with 4 bases between. Looked up from germline, CDR1 is SNHLY and CDR2 is FYNNEI. This CDR3 spans 12 amino acids. The CDR3 coding sequence is TGTGCCAGCAGTGAAGGGGGCTATGGCTACACCTTC. It codes for CASSEGGYGYTF. The whole variable domain, filled in from reference TRBV2 and TRBJ1-2, reads EPEVTQTPSHQVTQMGQEVILRCVPISNHLYFYWYRQILGQKVEFLVSFYNNEISEKSEIFDDQFSVERPDGSNFTLKIRSTKLEDSAMYFCASSEGGYGYTFGSGTRLTVV.

This clonotype was seen more than once but under ten times. The chain recombines TRBV2 with TRBJ1-5; D unclear. The CDR3 is 14 amino acids. CDR1 is SNHLY and CDR2 is FYNNEI in the germline V gene. V lost 8 bases and J lost 7, with 18 bases in between. For the CDR3, the DNA is TGTGCCAGCCGGGTCAGTGGGGATTGGCAGCCCCAGCATTTT. It encodes CASRVSGDWQPQHF.

The chain joins TRBV6-1 to TRBJ2-5; D gene uncertain. In germline, CDR1 is MNHNS, CDR2 SASEGT. There are 12 residues in the CDR3. The V gene lost 10 bases and the J gene lost 2 bases, with 11 bases spanning the gap. The CDR3 here is CATRPGQETQYF. In DNA form, the CDR3 reads TGTGCCACTCGGCCTGGACAAGAGACCCAGTACTTC.

V gene TRBV7-8 combines with J gene TRBJ2-3; D possibly corresponds to TRBD1 (6 bases). From germline, CDR1 is SGHVS and CDR2 FQNEAQ. The V end was cut by 5 bases, the J end by 3 bases, with 15 bases between. The CDR3 sequence is 15 residues long. CDR3 sequence (DNA): TGTGCCAGCAGCACGATACAGGGAGTTACAGATACGCAGTATTTT. Encoded protein: CASSTIQGVTDTQYF. Drawing the rest from reference TRBV7-8 and TRBJ2-3, the complete variable domain is GAGVSQSPRYKVAKRGQDVALRCDPISGHVSLFWYQQALGQGPEFLTYFQNEAQLDKSGLPSDRFFAERPEGSVSTLKIQRTQQEDSAVYLCASSTIQGVTDTQYFGPGTRLTVL.

This clonotype appeared a few times. The chain employs TRBV5-3 and TRBJ1-2, with 9 bases fitting TRBD1. TRBV5-3 is marked as an open reading frame, function uncertain. V gave up 2 bases and J gave up 6 bases; unmatched junction bases: 14. This CDR3 spans 17 amino acids. The CDR3 coding sequence is TGTGCCAGAAGCTTCGGCCGGGACAGGGACCCCTGCCATGGCTACACCTTC. Translated, it gives CARSFGRDRDPCHGYTF.

This chain joins TRBV5-4 and TRBJ2-1; 10 nucleotides match TRBD1. CDR1 and CDR2 (germline): SGHNT, YYREEE (reference sequence). This CDR3 contains 15 residues. The J segment lost 3 bases and the V segment lost 4 bases, leaving 4 bases of the junction unmatched. CDR3 nucleotide sequence: TGTGCCAGCAGCCCCGGGACAGGGGACTACAATGAGCAGTTCTTC. This encodes CASSPGTGDYNEQFF.

The CDR3 here is CASSRPPGSGANVLTF. Written as DNA, the CDR3 is TGTGCCAGCAGTAGGCCCCCGGGGTCTGGGGCCAACGTCCTGACTTTC. The chain joins TRBV27 to TRBJ2-6; the D gene is possibly TRBD2 (5 bases). Germline CDR1 and CDR2: MNHEY and SMNVEV (reference sequence). V was clipped by 5 bases and J by 1 base, with 12 bases between them. This CDR3 region has 16 residues.

The chain recombines TRBV3-1 with TRBJ1-1; D is undetermined. V shed 1 base and J shed 4 bases, with 4 bases lying between them. Looked up from germline, CDR1 is LGHDT and CDR2 is YNNKEL (reference sequence). This CDR3 comprises 12 residues. CDR3 region: CASSQVGTEAFF. The CDR3 DNA reads TGTGCCAGCAGCCAAGTTGGCACTGAAGCTTTCTTT.

The gene calls are TRBV7-2 and TRBJ2-3, with 9 bases that match TRBD2. This CDR3 is 12 amino acids long. CDR1 and CDR2 (germline): SGHTA, FQGNSA. The V and J ends lost 4 bases and 12 bases, in that order; junction bases with no gene match: 5. CDR3 region: CASSSGLALQYF. Here the CDR3 DNA reads TGTGCCAGCAGCTCAGGACTAGCGCTCCAGTATTTT.

V and J are TRBV24-1 and TRBJ2-3, with a tentative D call TRBD2 (5 bases). CDR1 is KGHDR, CDR2 SFDVKD, per germline. The CDR3 contains 14 residues. Trimming left V 6 bases short and J 4 bases short, with 13 bases between. In DNA form, the CDR3 reads TGTGCCACCAGTAAGCCCGGAGGAGCAGATACGCAGTATTTT. Encoded protein: CATSKPGGADTQYF.

CDR3 in amino acids: CASSSQGAGQPQHF. Written as DNA, the CDR3 is TGTGCCAGCAGCTCACAGGGGGCTGGGCAGCCCCAGCATTTT. The chain recombines TRBV7-2 with TRBJ1-5, with 9 bases matching TRBD1. Germline-derived CDR1 and CDR2 are SGHTA and FQGNSA. This CDR3 is 14 amino acids long. V trimming: 4 bases; J trimming: 7 bases; junction bases outside the gene matches: 5.

In its sample, this clonotype was seen a few times. CDR3 protein: CASSIQDSNSPLHF. For the CDR3, the DNA is TGTGCCAGCAGCATACAGGATAGTAATTCACCCCTCCACTTT. The V call is TRBV2, the J call TRBJ1-6; D possibly corresponds to TRBD1 (5 bases). Per the germline V gene, CDR1 is SNHLY and CDR2 is FYNNEI. The ends were cut back, 6 bases at V and 6 bases at J, with 12 bases in the middle. This CDR3 spans 14 amino acids.

The chain is built from TRBV20-1 and TRBJ2-3; TRBD2 matches at 10 bases. V dropped 7 bases and J dropped 2; count of bases not matched to a gene: 6. Looked up from germline, CDR1 is DFQATT and CDR2 is SNEGSKA (reference sequence). This CDR3 contains 14 residues. CDR3: CSVLGLASTDTQYF. The CDR3 DNA is TGCAGTGTCCTGGGACTAGCGTCCACAGATACGCAGTATTTT.